This entry describes one T cell receptor beta chain. This CDR3 region has 15 residues. The germline V and J ends were trimmed by 0 bases and 3 bases, with 10 bases remaining between them. The germline CDR1 and CDR2 sequences are SGHDT and YYEEEE. Libraries were prepared by immunoSEQ multiplex PCR; TCRdb keeps only in-frame clonotypes and omits some of them. The repertoire holds some 90,000 clones, around 96% seen once, with 0.78% in the top ten. The sample comes from a study of cytomegalovirus exposure and HLA in healthy donors. The V and J genes are TRBV5-6 and TRBJ2-1, with D tentatively TRBD2 (5 bases). The source material was PBMCs. The sequence came from a man aged 18 to 35 in good health and CMV-seronegative. CDR3 sequence reads: CASSLVVSDYNEQFF. DNA for the CDR3: TGTGCCAGCAGCTTGGTCGTTAGCGACTACAATGAGCAGTTCTTC.